This TCR beta chain was sequenced for a study of shared clonotypes between healthy human individuals. Here immunoSEQ multiplex PCR was the method, and the copy in TCRdb shows in-frame clones only, minus some. The sample lists over 2 million clones, 85% to 95% seen once, with roughly 0.13% in the top ten. Donors were Caucasian adults residing in Nashville, Tennessee, USA. The split of CD4+ cells yielded CD45RA+ naive and CD45RA-negative memory subsets. The germline V gene encodes CDR1 SGHTA and CDR2 FQGNSA. V lost 3 bases and J lost 7, with 9 bases in between. The CDR3 covers 12 residues. The specimen was naive CD4+ T cells sorted from blood. Documented subset: CD45RA+ positively selected. The clonotype originates from a man younger than 35 in good health. The J gene is TRBJ2-5, the V gene TRBV7-2; D could derive from TRBD1 or TRBD2 (5 bases each). The CDR3 nucleotides are TGTGCCAGCAGCTTCCCCGGGACGACCCAGTACTTC. This sequence encodes CASSFPGTTQYF.